The 2 T cell receptor beta chains below were found in one sample sequenced in a study of PD-1 and CTLA-4 blockade in melanoma. The table came from immunoSEQ multiplex PCR; TCRdb's copy has only in-frame clones and leaves some out. Of 10,000 or so clones in the sample, roughly 82% were seen once. The specimen comprised CD8+ T cells from peripheral blood, sampled from a patient given anti-PD-1 treatment. The source of these receptors is a human donor with melanoma.

The rearrangement links TRBV10-3 to TRBJ2-1; D is possibly TRBD2 (5 bases). Trimming took off 7 bases at V and 0 bases at J, with 22 bases between the two ends. CDR3 length: 18 amino acids. Germline CDR1 reads ENHRY; CDR2 reads SYGVKD. CDR3 coding DNA: TGTGCCATCAAACCCCCTGTGGGAGCATTAAGCTCCTACAATGAGCAGTTCTTC. This sequence encodes CAIKPPVGALSSYNEQFF.

V gene TRBV11-2 combines with J gene TRBJ2-1, with 11 bases identical to TRBD2. The trim removed 1 base at V and 7 bases at J, leaving 3 bases unmatched. Germline-derived CDR1 and CDR2 are SGHAT and FQNNGV. CDR3 size: 15 residues. The CDR3 region has the DNA TGTGCCAGCAGCTTAGGGACTAGCGGGCTAAATGAGCAGTTCTTC. It codes for CASSLGTSGLNEQFF.